The 6 T cell receptor beta chains reported below all come from one sample, sequenced in a study of OX40 agonist ivuxolimab in advanced cancers. Sequencing used immunoSEQ multiplex PCR; TCRdb keeps in-frame clones, though not all of them. Here the sample spans 40,000 to 45,000 clones, approximately 80% being singletons. The specimen comprised CD4+ or CD8+ T cells sorted from blood, sampled in a trial of the OX40 agonist ivuxolimab. The receptors derive from an adult with an advanced solid tumor such as melanoma, head and neck, liver or kidney cancer.

V is TRBV27 and J is TRBJ1-2, with a tentative D call TRBD1 (5 bases). CDR1 is MNHEY and CDR2 is SMNVEV in the germline V gene (reference sequence). This CDR3 is 15 amino acids long. The V and J ends lost 5 bases and 5 bases respectively, with 18 bases between them. CDR3 amino acids: CASSPSRGARYGYTF. The CDR3 coding sequence is TGTGCCAGCAGTCCCTCCCGCGGGGCGAGGTATGGCTACACCTTC.

As concerns this clone: One end of the junction fails to match germline, which may point to a read error. This chain connects TRBV18 to TRBJ1-4, with 7 nucleotides matching TRBD1. Germline-derived CDR1 and CDR2 are KGHSH and LQKENI. This CDR3 is 14 amino acids long. CDR3 region: CASAPGTENEKLFF. In DNA form, the CDR3 reads TGTGCCAGCGCACCCGGGACAGAAAATGAAAAACTGTTTTTT.

This clone was observed a handful of times. The CDR3 DNA reads TGTGCCATCAGTCTGACTAGCGCCCAAGAGACCCAGTACTTC. Protein: CAISLTSAQETQYF. V gene TRBV10-3 combines with J gene TRBJ2-5; TRBD2 matches 8 bases. The V gene end was trimmed by 5 bases and the J gene end by 1 base; junction bases not matched to a gene: 3. Germline lookup yields CDR1 ENHRY and CDR2 SYGVKD. CDR3 length: 14 residues.

V and J are TRBV10-3 and TRBJ2-3, with D unclear. The CDR3 length is 16 residues. In germline, CDR1 is ENHRY, CDR2 SYGVKD. Trimming left V 10 bases short and J 4 bases short, with 24 bases between. This CDR3 is CATQGGVGFGSDTQYF. The CDR3 bases are TGTGCCACCCAAGGTGGGGTGGGCTTCGGTTCAGATACGCAGTATTTT.

J is TRBJ1-1 and V is TRBV27; TRBD1 is a possible D gene (5 bases). This CDR3 has 16 residues. Per germline, CDR1 MNHEY and CDR2 SMNVEV (reference sequence). V gave up 6 bases and J gave up 5 bases, with 22 bases separating them. CDR3 protein: CASSRLRGSGLTEAFF. Written as DNA, the CDR3 is TGTGCCAGCAGCCGCCTGAGGGGTTCGGGTTTGACTGAAGCTTTCTTT.

The gene calls are TRBV27 and TRBJ2-1, with D perhaps matching TRBD1 or TRBD2 (6 bases each). The CDR3 sequence is 16 residues long. The V end was cut by 8 bases, the J end by 4 bases, with 21 bases between. The germline gives CDR1 MNHEY, CDR2 SMNVEV (reference sequence). The CDR3 here is CASDQRTGAKYNEQFF. The CDR3, as DNA: TGTGCCAGCGACCAAAGGACGGGGGCCAAGTACAATGAGCAGTTCTTC.